A selection of T cell receptor beta chains follows, all from one sample in a study of memory CD4+ T cells and cytomegalovirus serostatus. The repertoire was sequenced with immunoSEQ multiplex PCR; TCRdb's copy has only in-frame clones and lacks some. The repertoire consists of about 47,000 clones, with around 70% occurring once and the leading ten covering less than 1.5%. The source material was memory CD4+ T cells from blood. The receptors here all came from an adult in good health and CMV-seropositive. Each CDR3 is given with its conserved first and last residue. A D gene is named only where the DNA matches it firmly. Clone size appears in some rows only: once, few, many, or a class for an expanded clone.

CDR3 protein | CDR3 DNA | D gene | J gene | V gene | clone size
CSAGQETQYF | TGCAGTGCTGGACAAGAGACCCAGTACTTC | . | TRBJ2-5 | TRBV20-1 | .
CASSLEGDSPLHF | TGTGCCAGCAGTCTCGAAGGGGATTCACCCCTCCACTTT | . | TRBJ1-6 | TRBV6-5 | .
CASSSNSGGGSYEQYF | TGTGCCAGCAGTTCTAATAGCGGGGGGGGATCCTACGAGCAGTACTTC | TRBD2 | TRBJ2-7 | TRBV28 | .
CASSYTRGDPSGSNEKLFF | TGTGCCAGCAGCTACACACGCGGGGACCCCAGCGGTTCTAATGAAAAACTGTTTTTT | . | TRBJ1-4 | TRBV7-2 | .
CASSRDSYYEQYF | TGTGCCAGCAGCAGGGACAGCTACTACGAGCAGTACTTC | TRBD1 | TRBJ2-7 | TRBV7-2 | .
CATSRDRASYEQYF | TGTGCCACCAGCAGAGACAGGGCGTCCTACGAGCAGTACTTC | . | TRBJ2-7 | TRBV15 | .
CASSQDLRDSYEQYF | TGTGCCAGCAGCCAAGATTTACGGGACAGCTACGAGCAGTACTTC | TRBD1 | TRBJ2-7 | TRBV4-2 | .
CASSPGTGDEAFF | TGTGCCAGCTCACCCGGGACAGGGGATGAAGCTTTCTTT | TRBD1 | TRBJ1-1 | TRBV18 | .
CASSLSQGAYNEQFF | TGTGCCAGCAGCTTATCCCAGGGGGCATACAATGAGCAGTTCTTC | TRBD1 | TRBJ2-1 | TRBV7-2 | .
CASSRTGTDNSPLHF | TGTGCCAGCAGCCGCACCGGGACAGATAATTCACCCCTCCACTTT | TRBD1 | TRBJ1-6 | TRBV2 | .
CASSLRDTEAFF | TGTGCCAGCAGCTTGAGGGATACTGAAGCTTTCTTT | . | TRBJ1-1 | TRBV11-2 | .
CASGQGAGNTIYF | TGTGCCAGCGGACAGGGAGCTGGAAACACCATATATTTT | TRBD1 | TRBJ1-3 | TRBV18 | .
CASSFLTGGNSPLHF | TGTGCCAGCAGCTTCTTGACAGGGGGAAATTCACCCCTCCACTTT | TRBD1 | TRBJ1-6 | TRBV7-8 | few
CASSDQGQINQPQHF | TGCGCCAGCAGTGACCAGGGACAGATAAATCAGCCCCAGCATTTT | TRBD1 | TRBJ1-5 | TRBV10-2 | .
CASSFERSYGYTF | TGTGCCAGCAGCTTTGAGCGCTCCTATGGCTACACCTTC | . | TRBJ1-2 | TRBV5-4 | once
CASRSFRGGGTDTQYF | TGTGCCAGCAGATCATTCAGGGGAGGGGGCACAGATACGCAGTATTTT | . | TRBJ2-3 | TRBV7-9 | .
CASSGAGTENTEAFF | TGTGCCAGCAGCGGTGCAGGGACCGAGAACACTGAAGCTTTCTTT | . | TRBJ1-1 | TRBV9 | .
CASSHDLEGGTNEQFF | TGTGCCAGCAGCCACGACCTAGAGGGGGGGACAAATGAGCAGTTCTTC | . | TRBJ2-1 | TRBV4-2 | .
CASSRDSTKKTQYF | TGTGCCAGCAGCCGAGACAGTACAAAGAAGACCCAGTACTTC | . | TRBJ2-5 | TRBV5-5 | .
CASSFGGPNYGYTF | TGTGCCAGCAGTTTCGGGGGGCCCAACTATGGCTACACCTTC | . | TRBJ1-2 | TRBV28 | .
CASSTNTGELFF | TGTGCCAGCTCTACGAACACCGGGGAGCTGTTTTTT | . | TRBJ2-2 | TRBV7-2 | .
CAIRGDGKLSPLHF | TGTGCCATCAGGGGGGACGGGAAGCTTTCACCCCTCCACTTT | . | TRBJ1-6 | TRBV10-3 | .
CASSVDREDEQFF | TGTGCCAGCAGTGTGGACAGGGAGGATGAGCAGTTCTTC | TRBD1 | TRBJ2-1 | TRBV6-6 | .
CASSSPAGYGYTF | TGTGCCAGCAGCTCCCCCGCGGGCTATGGCTACACCTTC | . | TRBJ1-2 | TRBV11-1 | once
CASSPFRQDTEAFF | TGTGCCAGCTCGCCATTCAGACAGGACACTGAAGCTTTCTTT | . | TRBJ1-1 | TRBV18 | .
CASSLGQTTDTQYF | TGTGCCAGCAGCCTCGGACAGACCACAGATACGCAGTATTTT | . | TRBJ2-3 | TRBV7-2 | .
CASSPLDGTTDTQYF | TGTGCCAGCAGCCCCCTTGACGGGACCACAGATACGCAGTATTTT | . | TRBJ2-3 | TRBV14 | .
CASLATGYTEAFF | TGTGCCAGCCTAGCGACAGGGTACACTGAAGCTTTCTTT | TRBD1 | TRBJ1-1 | TRBV5-5 | .
CASSQAPRGRGEKLFF | TGCGCCAGCAGCCAAGCCCCCAGGGGGAGGGGTGAAAAACTGTTTTTT | TRBD1 | TRBJ1-4 | TRBV4-1 | .
CASRQAGETQYF | TGTGCCAGTCGACAGGCGGGAGAGACCCAGTACTTC | . | TRBJ2-5 | TRBV19 | .
CSVGIQGGSDTQYF | TGCAGCGTTGGGATCCAGGGGGGTTCCGATACGCAGTATTTT | . | TRBJ2-3 | TRBV29-1 | .
CASSLNRDQPQHF | TGTGCCAGCAGCTTGAACAGGGATCAGCCCCAGCATTTT | . | TRBJ1-5 | TRBV7-9 | .
CASSLGGCGDSGNTIYF | TGTGCCAGCAGCTTAGGAGGGTGTGGGGACTCTGGAAACACCATATATTTT | . | TRBJ1-3 | TRBV7-4 | .
CATLREVYEQYF | TGTGCCACTCTTAGGGAGGTCTACGAGCAGTACTTC | . | TRBJ2-7 | TRBV6-1 | .
CASSKGVGHLNTEAFF | TGTGCCAGCAGCAAAGGGGTGGGACATCTAAACACTGAAGCTTTCTTT | . | TRBJ1-1 | TRBV21-1 | few
CASSLTTGGGETQYF | TGTGCCAGCAGCTTAACCACAGGGGGCGGAGAGACCCAGTACTTC | TRBD1 | TRBJ2-5 | TRBV11-2 | .